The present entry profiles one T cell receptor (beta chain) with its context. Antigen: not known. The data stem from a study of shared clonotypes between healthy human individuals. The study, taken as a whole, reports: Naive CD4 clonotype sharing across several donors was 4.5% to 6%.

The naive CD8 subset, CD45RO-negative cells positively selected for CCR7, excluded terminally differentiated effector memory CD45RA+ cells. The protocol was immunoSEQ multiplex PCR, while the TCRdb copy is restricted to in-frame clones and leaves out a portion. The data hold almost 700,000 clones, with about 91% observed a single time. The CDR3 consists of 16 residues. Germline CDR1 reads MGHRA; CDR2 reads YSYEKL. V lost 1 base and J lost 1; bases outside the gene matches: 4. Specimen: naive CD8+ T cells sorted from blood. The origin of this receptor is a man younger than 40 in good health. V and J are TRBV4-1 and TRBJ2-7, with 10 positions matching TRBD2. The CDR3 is CASSQGMTSGSYEQYF. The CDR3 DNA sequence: TGCGCCAGCAGCCAAGGGATGACTAGCGGGTCCTACGAGCAGTACTTC.